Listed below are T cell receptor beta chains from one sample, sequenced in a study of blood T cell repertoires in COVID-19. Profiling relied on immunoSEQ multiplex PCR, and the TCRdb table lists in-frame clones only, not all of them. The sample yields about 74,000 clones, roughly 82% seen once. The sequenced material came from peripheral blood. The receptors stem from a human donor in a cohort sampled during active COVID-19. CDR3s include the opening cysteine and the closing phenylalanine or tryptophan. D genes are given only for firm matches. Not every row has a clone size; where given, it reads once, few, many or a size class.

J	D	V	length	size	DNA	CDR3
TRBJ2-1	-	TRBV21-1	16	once	TGTGCCAGCAGCAAAGGAGGGCCGCACATCTACAATGAGCAGTTCTTC	CASSKGGPHIYNEQFF
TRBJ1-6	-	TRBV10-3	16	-	TGTGCCATCAGTGAGCGAGGAGGACCAAGTAATTCACCCCTCCACTTT	CAISERGGPSNSPLHF
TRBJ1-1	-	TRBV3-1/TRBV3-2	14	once	TGTGCCAGCAGCCAAGAAAGCGGTGAAGGGTCGGCTTTCTTT	CASSQESGEGSAFF
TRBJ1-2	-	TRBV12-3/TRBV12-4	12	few	TGTGCCAGCAGCCCATGGGGAGTCGGCTACACCTTC	CASSPWGVGYTF
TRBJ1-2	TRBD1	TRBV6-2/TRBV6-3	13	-	TGTGCCAGCAGTTCACCAGGGGGCTATGGCTACACCTTC	CASSSPGGYGYTF
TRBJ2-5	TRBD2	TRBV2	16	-	TGTGCCAGCAGCGAGGGACTAGCGGGGCTGGGAAAGACCCAGTACTTC	CASSEGLAGLGKTQYF
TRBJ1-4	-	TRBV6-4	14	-	TGTGCCAGCCGCCTATTAGGGGCGGGAGAAAAACTGTTTTTT	CASRLLGAGEKLFF
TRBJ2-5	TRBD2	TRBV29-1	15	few	TGCAGCGTACTTTCTAGCGGGGGGCCCCAAGAGACCCAGTACTTC	CSVLSSGGPQETQYF
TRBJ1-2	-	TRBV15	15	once	TGTGCCACCAGCAGACAGGGGAAATGGTCCTATGGCTACACCTTC	CATSRQGKWSYGYTF
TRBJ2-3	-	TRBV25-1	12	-	TGTGCCAGCAGTGCAAGCACAGATACGCAGTATTTT	CASSASTDTQYF
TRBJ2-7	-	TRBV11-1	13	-	TGTGCCAGCAGCTTAATCGGGGACTACGAGCAGTACTTC	CASSLIGDYEQYF
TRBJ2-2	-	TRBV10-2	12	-	TGCGCCAGCTGGGCGGGCACCGGGGAGCTGTTTTTT	CASWAGTGELFF
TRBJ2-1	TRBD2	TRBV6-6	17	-	TGTGCCAGCAGTCTCCCCCTAGCGGGGGATCCCTACAATGAGCAGTTCTTC	CASSLPLAGDPYNEQFF
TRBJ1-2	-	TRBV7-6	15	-	TGTGCCAGCAGCTTATGGAGGGATAGTAACTATGGCTACACCTTC	CASSLWRDSNYGYTF
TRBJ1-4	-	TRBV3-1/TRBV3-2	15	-	TGTGCCAGCAGTCACGACCGGGGGCGGGAGGGAAAACTGTTTTTT	CASSHDRGREGKLFF
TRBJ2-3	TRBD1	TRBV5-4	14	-	TGTGCCAGCAGCCCCGGGACAGACACAGATACGCAGTATTTT	CASSPGTDTDTQYF
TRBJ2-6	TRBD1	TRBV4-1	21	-	TGCGCCAGCAGCCTGACGTATTCCGGGTCGACAGGGGGCACTGGGGCCAACGTCCTGACTTTC	CASSLTYSGSTGGTGANVLTF
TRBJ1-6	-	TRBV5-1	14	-	TGCGCCAGCAGCTTGGACAGGGTCAATTCACCCCTCCACTTT	CASSLDRVNSPLHF
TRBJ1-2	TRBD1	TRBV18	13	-	TGTGCCAGCTCACCGCAGGGGGAGGCTGGCTACACCTTC	CASSPQGEAGYTF
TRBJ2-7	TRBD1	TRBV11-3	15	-	TGTGCCAGCAGCCAATATACAGGGGGGAGCTACGAGCAGTACTTC	CASSQYTGGSYEQYF
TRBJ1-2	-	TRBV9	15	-	TGTGCCAGCAGCGTAGACCCGGGGGAAATCGGGGGCTACACCTTC	CASSVDPGEIGGYTF
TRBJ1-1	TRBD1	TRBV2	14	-	TGTGCCAGCGCCCCGGACAGGGGGAGCACTGAAGCTTTCTTT	CASAPDRGSTEAFF
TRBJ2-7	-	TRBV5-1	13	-	TGCGCCAGCAGCTTACAGGGTTCCTACGAGCAGTACTTC	CASSLQGSYEQYF
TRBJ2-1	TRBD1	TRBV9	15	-	TGTGCCAGCAGCATCCGGGACAGCTCCTACAATGAGCAGTTCTTC	CASSIRDSSYNEQFF
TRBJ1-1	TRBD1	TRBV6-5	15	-	TGTGCCAGCAGTCGGGGACAGGTTGTGAGCACTGAAGCTTTCTTT	CASSRGQVVSTEAFF
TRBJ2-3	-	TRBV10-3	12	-	TGTGCCACGGCCGGGGAGGTAGATACGCAGTATTTT	CATAGEVDTQYF
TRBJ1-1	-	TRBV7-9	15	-	TGTGCCAGCAGCACTCGGACGGACTTGAACACTGAAGCTTTCTTT	CASSTRTDLNTEAFF
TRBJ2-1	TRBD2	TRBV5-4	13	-	TGTGCCAGCAGCTCAGCGGGCGGGGGTGAGCAGTTCTTC	CASSSAGGGEQFF
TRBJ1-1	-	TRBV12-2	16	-	TGTGCAAGTCGTCCGGACAGGGGGGTTCGGAACACTGAAGCTTTCTTT	CASRPDRGVRNTEAFF
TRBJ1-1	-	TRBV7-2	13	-	TGTGCCAGCAGCTTACCGATAGGGGGAGAAGCTTTCTTT	CASSLPIGGEAFF
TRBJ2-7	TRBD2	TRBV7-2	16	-	TGTGCCAGCAGCTGGACCGGGACTAGCGGGGGGTACGAGCAGTACTTC	CASSWTGTSGGYEQYF
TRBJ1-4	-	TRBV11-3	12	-	TGTGCCAGCAACGCTCAGGTAGAAAAACTGTTTTTT	CASNAQVEKLFF
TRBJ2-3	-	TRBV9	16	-	TGTGCCAGCACCAAATATGGGGACATAGAGACAGATACGCAGTATTTT	CASTKYGDIETDTQYF
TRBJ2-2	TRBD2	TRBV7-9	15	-	TGTGCCAGCAGCGTATTCCGGGACTACCAAGGGGAGCTGTTTTTT	CASSVFRDYQGELFF
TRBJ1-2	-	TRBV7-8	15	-	TGTGCCAGCAGCCCCCGGTGGGGGGGAGGAGATGGCTACACCTTC	CASSPRWGGGDGYTF
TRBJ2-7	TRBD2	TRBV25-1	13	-	TGTGCCAGCGGACTAGCGGGCTCCTACGAGCAGTACTTC	CASGLAGSYEQYF
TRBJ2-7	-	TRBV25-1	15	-	TGTGCCAGCATTTCGCCGCTTGGAGTATCCTACGAGCAGTACTTC	CASISPLGVSYEQYF
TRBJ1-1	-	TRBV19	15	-	TGTGCCAGTAGCCCGGGTCGGGCAGGGGACGCTGAAGCTTTCTTT	CASSPGRAGDAEAFF
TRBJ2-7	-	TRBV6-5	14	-	TGTGCCAGCATGAAACAGGAAGGTTTATACGAGCAGTACTTC	CASMKQEGLYEQYF
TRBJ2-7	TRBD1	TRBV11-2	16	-	TGTGCCAGCAGCCGCACAGGGGGCTCTGCCCTCTACGAGCAGTACTTC	CASSRTGGSALYEQYF
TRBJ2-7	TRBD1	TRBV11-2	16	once	TGTGCCAGCCGCCCCCTTAAGGACAGGCGGTTCTACGAGCAGTACTTC	CASRPLKDRRFYEQYF
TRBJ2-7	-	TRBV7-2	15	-	TGTGCCAGCAGCGAATTCCTGATTGGGGCAATCGAGCAGTACTTC	CASSEFLIGAIEQYF
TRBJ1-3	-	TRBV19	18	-	TGTGCCAGTAGTATAGCCGGGCGGGGCCGGAAGACGGGAAACACCATATATTTT	CASSIAGRGRKTGNTIYF
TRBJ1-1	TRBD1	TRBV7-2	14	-	TGTGCCAGCAGCACAAGACAGGGCCGGGCTGAAGCTTTCTTT	CASSTRQGRAEAFF
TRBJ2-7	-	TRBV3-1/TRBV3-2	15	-	TGTGCCAGCAGCCAAGAGCTAGCTGGTAGACACGAGCAGTACTTC	CASSQELAGRHEQYF
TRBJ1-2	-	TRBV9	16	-	TGTGCCAGCAGCGCCCCCCGATCCTCGGGTTTAAGTGGCTACACCTTC	CASSAPRSSGLSGYTF
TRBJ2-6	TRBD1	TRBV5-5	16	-	TGTGCCATGGCCCAGGGGGCACCGTCGGGGGCCAACGTCCTGACTTTC	CAMAQGAPSGANVLTF
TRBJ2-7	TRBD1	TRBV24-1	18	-	TGTGCCACCAGTCCCCACGGGACAGTTCCCCTTAGCTCCTACGAGCAGTACTTC	CATSPHGTVPLSSYEQYF